This T cell receptor beta chain was sequenced for a study of cytomegalovirus exposure and HLA in healthy donors (dated by TCRdb to about 2017). Context from the whole study: According to a later analysis, one platform produced both the roughly 110 validation repertoires and the roughly 640 repertoires of the first cohort. The study aimed to test whether cataloging public T cell receptors could reveal signatures of past pathogen exposure. Besides the first cohort of hundreds of subjects, a separate validation cohort made up of about 120 different subjects was used. High-throughput TCR immunosequencing, statistical association of individual TCRs with disease status, and machine learning were combined to predict cytomegalovirus infection status.

The germline V gene (reference sequence) specifies MNHNY as CDR1 and SVGAGI as CDR2. The CDR3 has 15 amino acids, counting the end cysteine and phenylalanine. The read is trimmed to its CDR3 DNA, 45 bases read in frame from base 1. Unmatched junction bases come to 8, with V trimmed by 7 bases and J by 4 bases. The library was obtained by the immunoSEQ multiplex PCR assay. The authors' pipeline ran thus. A statistical classification framework was developed to diagnose cytomegalovirus status using the catalog of TCR beta chain sequences. Imported from immuneACCESS, the table was reduced by TCRdb to in-frame sequences with V and J called. These copies leave out some clones; in studies compared against another copy, an unresolved V gene accounts for under half, and the cause of the remainder is not known. V and J calls and clone size are given by that table; D and trimming were obtained from the DNA. In this sample the table shows roughly 60,000 clones, about 91% of which occur a single time. Jointly, the top ten make up 2.2% of the sample.

As concerns this clone: It lacks a known antigen. Nothing much larger sits one base from this clone, and base qualities are not available.

General study outcomes and caveats: In a later analysis, TCRs clustered in the first cohort were found to also tend to co-occur in the roughly 130 validation repertoires, with 90% to 95% of cluster scores above 0. Most TCR sequences were seen in very few donors, while some public TCRs were found in many individuals. The authors suggested that the approach could potentially be extended to other disease states and immunological phenotypes. A later analysis had no HLA typing for the validation cohort, so co-occurrence there was scored across all 120 or so repertoires. In vitro tests confirmed that three of the cytomegalovirus-associated TCR beta chains recognize cytomegalovirus antigens. The classifier was reported to diagnose cytomegalovirus status with high specificity and sensitivity in both the original cohort and the validation cohort. In the study, approximately 160 TCR beta chains were listed as associated with cytomegalovirus.

The donors belonged to the validation cohort of 90 to 150 subjects, which was separate from the approximately 700-subject first cohort. The chain joins TRBV6-6 to TRBJ2-7; the junction holds 12 bases that match TRBD1. Sequencing was carried out using PBMCs. This clonotype was obtained from a woman aged 25 to 39 in good health and CMV-seronegative. CDR3 loop: CASTGTGGAEYEQYF. The bases read TGTGCCAGCACCGGGACAGGGGGCGCTGAGTACGAGCAGTACTTC.